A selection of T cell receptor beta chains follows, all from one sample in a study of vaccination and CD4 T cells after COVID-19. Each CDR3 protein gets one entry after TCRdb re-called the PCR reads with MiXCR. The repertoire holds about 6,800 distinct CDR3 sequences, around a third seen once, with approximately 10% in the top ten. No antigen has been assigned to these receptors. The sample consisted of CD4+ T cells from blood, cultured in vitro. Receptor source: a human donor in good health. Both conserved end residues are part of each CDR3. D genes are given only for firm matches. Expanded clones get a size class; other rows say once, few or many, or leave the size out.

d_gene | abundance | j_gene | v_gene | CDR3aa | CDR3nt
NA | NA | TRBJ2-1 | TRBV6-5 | CTSSYLNEQFF | TGTACCAGCAGTTACCTCAATGAGCAGTTCTTC
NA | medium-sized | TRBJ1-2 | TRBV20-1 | CSARAYRVYYGYTF | TGCAGTGCTAGAGCCTACAGGGTGTACTATGGCTACACCTTC
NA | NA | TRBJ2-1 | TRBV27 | CAIAPSFGHEQFF | TGTGCCATCGCTCCAAGCTTTGGTCATGAGCAGTTCTTC
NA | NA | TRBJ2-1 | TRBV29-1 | CSVARDIPYNEQFF | TGCAGCGTTGCCCGGGACATCCCCTACAATGAGCAGTTCTTC
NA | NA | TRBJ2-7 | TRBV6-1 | CASSHPGREYF | TGTGCCAGCAGTCACCCGGGACGGGAGTACTTC
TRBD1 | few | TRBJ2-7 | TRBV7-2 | CASSIGQGSGYEQYF | TGTGCCAGCAGTATAGGACAGGGATCCGGGTACGAGCAGTACTTC
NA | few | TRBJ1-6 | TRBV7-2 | CASSADTVYNSPLHF | TGTGCCAGCAGCGCGGACACCGTCTATAATTCACCCCTCCACTTT
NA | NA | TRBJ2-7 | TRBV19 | CATRELGEQYF | TGTGCCACCAGGGAACTTGGCGAGCAGTACTTC
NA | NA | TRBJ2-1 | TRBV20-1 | CSARGAVGGNEQFF | TGCAGTGCTAGAGGGGCAGTGGGGGGTAATGAGCAGTTCTTC
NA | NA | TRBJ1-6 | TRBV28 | CASSSADRRIYGNSPLHF | TGTGCCAGCAGTTCAGCTGACAGGCGGATATATGGGAATTCACCCCTCCACTTT
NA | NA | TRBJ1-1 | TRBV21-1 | CASSKAGLRAFF | TGTGCCAGCAGCAAAGCAGGACTTCGAGCTTTCTTT
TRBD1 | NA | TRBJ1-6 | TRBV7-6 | CASSFLGTGDNSPLHF | TGTGCCAGCAGCTTCCTTGGGACAGGAGATAATTCACCCCTCCACTTT
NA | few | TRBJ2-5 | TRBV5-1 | CASSLTAETQYF | TGCGCCAGCAGCTTGACCGCAGAGACCCAGTACTTC
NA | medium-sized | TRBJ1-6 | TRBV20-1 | CSAREGGVRHNSPLHF | TGCAGTGCTAGAGAGGGGGGGGTACGGCATAATTCACCCCTCCACTTT
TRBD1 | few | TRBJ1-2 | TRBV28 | CAADRVDYGYTF | TGTGCCGCCGACAGGGTGGACTATGGCTACACCTTC
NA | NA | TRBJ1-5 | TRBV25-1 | CASSATGSNQPQHF | TGTGCCAGCAGTGCAACGGGGAGCAATCAGCCCCAGCATTTT
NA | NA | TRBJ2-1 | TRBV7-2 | CASSEADYLPGLEQFF | TGTGCCAGCAGCGAAGCCGATTACCTACCGGGTCTCGAGCAGTTCTTC
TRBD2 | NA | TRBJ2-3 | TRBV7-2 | CASSGSRGGDTQYF | TGTGCCAGCAGCGGCTCCCGGGGGGGGGATACGCAGTATTTT
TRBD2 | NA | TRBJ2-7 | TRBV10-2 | CASSELVQRGSYEQYF | TGCGCCAGCAGTGAGTTGGTCCAGCGGGGCTCCTACGAGCAGTACTTC
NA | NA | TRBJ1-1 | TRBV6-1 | CASRPTGRGRYTEAFF | TGTGCCAGCAGGCCAACAGGGAGGGGTCGGTACACTGAAGCTTTCTTT
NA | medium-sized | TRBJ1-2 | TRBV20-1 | CSARALAYGYTF | TGCAGTGCCCGGGCCCTGGCTTATGGCTACACCTTC
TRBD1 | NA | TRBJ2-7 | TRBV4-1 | CASSPGRGTYEQYF | TGCGCCAGCAGCCCAGGCAGGGGGACCTACGAGCAGTACTTC
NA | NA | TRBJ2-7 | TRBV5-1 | CASSLVLEGEQYF | TGCGCCAGCAGCTTGGTACTAGAGGGCGAGCAGTACTTC
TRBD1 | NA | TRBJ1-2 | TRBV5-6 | CASSSRTGLKDTF | TGTGCCAGCAGCTCGCGGACAGGGTTGAAGGACACCTTC
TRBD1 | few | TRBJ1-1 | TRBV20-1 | CSARGGQNEAFF | TGCAGTGCTAGAGGGGGACAGAACGAAGCTTTCTTT
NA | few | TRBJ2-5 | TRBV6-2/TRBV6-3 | CASSYLNRGGETQYF | TGTGCCAGCAGTTACCTTAACAGGGGAGGGGAGACCCAGTACTTC
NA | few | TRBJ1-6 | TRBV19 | CASDGGPGSPLHF | TGTGCCAGTGATGGGGGGCCTGGTTCACCCCTCCACTTT
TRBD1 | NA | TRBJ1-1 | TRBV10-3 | CAISRGKGQPLDTEAFF | TGTGCCATCTCGCGGGGGAAGGGACAGCCCCTTGACACTGAAGCTTTCTTT
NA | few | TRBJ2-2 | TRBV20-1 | CSARRSDTGELFF | TGCAGTGCGAGGCGTAGTGACACCGGGGAGCTGTTTTTT
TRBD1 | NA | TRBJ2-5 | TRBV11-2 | CASSRGQGGETQYF | TGTGCCAGCAGCCGGGGACAGGGGGGGGAGACCCAGTACTTC
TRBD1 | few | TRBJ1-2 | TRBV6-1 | CASSPVQGANYGYTF | TGTGCCAGCAGTCCCGTACAGGGGGCGAACTATGGCTACACCTTC
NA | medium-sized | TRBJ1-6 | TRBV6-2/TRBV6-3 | CASTTETITLHF | TGTGCCAGTACTACTGAGACCATCACCCTCCACTTT
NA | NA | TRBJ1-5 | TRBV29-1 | CSVAGGGNQPQHF | TGCAGCGTTGCTGGGGGCGGTAATCAGCCCCAGCATTTT
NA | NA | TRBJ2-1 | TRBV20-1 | CSARPNYNEQFF | TGCAGTGCTAGGCCTAACTACAATGAGCAGTTCTTC
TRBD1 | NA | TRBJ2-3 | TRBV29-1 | CSVVTGGDTQYF | TGCAGCGTCGTGACAGGGGGAGATACGCAGTATTTT
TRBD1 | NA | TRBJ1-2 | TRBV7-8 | CASSNRDRGHGYTF | TGTGCCAGCAGCAACCGGGACAGGGGACATGGCTACACCTTC
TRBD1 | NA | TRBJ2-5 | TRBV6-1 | CASSRTGGKETQYF | TGTGCCAGCAGCCGGACAGGGGGCAAGGAGACCCAGTACTTC
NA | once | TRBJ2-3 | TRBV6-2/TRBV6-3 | CASRLGPITDTQYF | TGTGCCAGCCGTCTGGGACCAATTACAGATACGCAGTATTTT
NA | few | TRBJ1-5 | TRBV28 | CASSLKVRGQPQHF | TGTGCCAGCAGTTTAAAGGTCCGAGGTCAGCCCCAGCATTTT
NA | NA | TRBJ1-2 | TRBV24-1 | CATSDLWRLVSYTF | TGTGCCACCAGTGATTTGTGGAGGTTGGTAAGCTACACCTTC
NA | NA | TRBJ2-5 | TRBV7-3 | CASSSRPQGEAQYF | TGTGCCAGCAGCTCGAGGCCCCAGGGGGAGGCCCAGTACTTC
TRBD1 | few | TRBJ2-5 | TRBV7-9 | CASSLAQGSQYF | TGTGCCAGCAGCTTAGCACAGGGGTCCCAGTACTTC
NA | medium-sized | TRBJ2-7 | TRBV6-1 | CASSSQWQGYEQYF | TGTGCCAGCAGTAGCCAGTGGCAGGGCTACGAGCAGTACTTC
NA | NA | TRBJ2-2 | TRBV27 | CASSFRLAAGELFF | TGTGCCAGCAGTTTCCGCCTGGCCGCCGGGGAGCTGTTTTTT
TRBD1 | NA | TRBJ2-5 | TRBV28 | CASSFRGTGPLETQYF | TGTGCCAGCAGTTTTCGGGGGACAGGGCCCTTAGAGACCCAGTACTTC
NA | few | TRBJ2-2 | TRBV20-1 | CSAPGRANTGELFF | TGCAGTGCCCCTGGACGGGCGAACACCGGGGAGCTGTTTTTT
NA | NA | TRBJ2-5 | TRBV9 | CASSVATEGTQYF | TGTGCCAGCAGCGTAGCCACCGAAGGGACCCAGTACTTC
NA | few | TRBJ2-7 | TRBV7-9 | CASSPLDEQYF | TGTGCCAGCAGCCCTCTGGACGAGCAGTACTTC
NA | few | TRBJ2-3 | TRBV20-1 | CSAKAGTADTQYF | TGCAGTGCTAAGGCGGGCACTGCAGATACGCAGTATTTT
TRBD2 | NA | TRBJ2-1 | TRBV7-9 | CASSPPASGASYNEQFF | TGTGCCAGCAGCCCACCTGCAAGCGGGGCCTCCTACAATGAGCAGTTCTTC
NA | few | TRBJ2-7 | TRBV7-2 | CASSLVGGQDLYEQYF | TGTGCCAGCAGCTTAGTCGGAGGGCAGGACCTCTACGAGCAGTACTTC
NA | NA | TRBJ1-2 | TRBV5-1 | CASSLTGTGGYTF | TGCGCCAGCAGCTTGACAGGAACTGGGGGCTACACCTTC
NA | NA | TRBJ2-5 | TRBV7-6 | CASSLKGWIQETQYF | TGTGCCAGCAGCTTAAAGGGCTGGATCCAAGAGACCCAGTACTTC